Presented here are 9 T cell receptor beta chains from one specimen sequenced in a study of technical replicates of blood from a few donors. Sequencing used immunoSEQ multiplex PCR; TCRdb keeps in-frame clones, though not all of them. The data contain under 70,000 clones, 90% to 95% of them seen just once; the ten biggest clones take up over 3.5%. Sequenced input: PBMCs. The source is a human donor in good health. Some clones in this sample may be carry-over from other donors' samples.

V usage is TRBV2 and J usage is TRBJ2-7, with D perhaps matching TRBD2 (5 bases). CDR3 length: 12 residues. Germline CDR1 reads SNHLY; CDR2 reads FYNNEI. V lost 6 bases and J 4 bases, leaving 10 bases between the germline ends. CDR3 coding DNA: TGTGCCAGCAGGAGGACTGGGTACGAGCAGTACTTC. It yields the protein CASRRTGYEQYF. The variable domain in full, completed from reference TRBV2 and TRBJ2-7, reads EPEVTQTPSHQVTQMGQEVILRCVPISNHLYFYWYRQILGQKVEFLVSFYNNEISEKSEIFDDQFSVERPDGSNFTLKIRSTKLEDSAMYFCASRRTGYEQYFGPGTRLTVT.

CDR3 in amino acids: CASSLVLSGLAGVYEQFF. In nucleotides, the CDR3 is TGTGCCAGCAGCTTGGTCTTAAGTGGACTAGCGGGAGTCTATGAGCAGTTCTTC. The rearrangement uses TRBV5-5 and TRBJ2-1; 13 bases are a match to TRBD2. CDR1 and CDR2 (germline): SGHKS, YYEKEE (reference sequence). This CDR3 comprises 18 residues. Trimming took 0 bases from V and 8 from J; bases not matched to a gene: 11.

The chain recombines TRBV5-1 with TRBJ1-3, with 7 positions matching TRBD1. The CDR3 has 14 residues. The germline V gene encodes CDR1 SGHRS and CDR2 YFSETQ. V lost 3 bases, J lost 2 bases, and 2 bases stayed unmatched. CDR3 nucleotides: TGCGCCAGCAGCTCAACAGGGGCTGGAAACACCATATATTTT. Its translation is CASSSTGAGNTIYF.

The chain links TRBV6-1 to TRBJ1-5; 9 bases align to TRBD1. The CDR3 length is 14 residues. CDR1 is MNHNS and CDR2 is SASEGT in the germline V gene. V was pared by 7 bases and J by 5 bases, with 6 bases of the junction left unmatched. CDR3 nucleotides: TGTGCCAGCAACGGACAGGGGTTCGATCAGCCCCAGCATTTT. This codes for CASNGQGFDQPQHF.

V and J are TRBV7-9 and TRBJ2-3, with 9 positions matching TRBD1. The ends lost 5 bases at V and 5 bases at J; junction bases unmatched: 11. The CDR3 is made up of 16 amino acids. Germline loops: CDR1 SEHNR, CDR2 FQNEAQ (reference sequence). DNA for the CDR3: TGTGCCAGCAGCCCTAGAAGGGACAGGGTCGGAGATACGCAGTATTTT. Its protein is CASSPRRDRVGDTQYF.

The chain has TRBV4-3 and TRBJ1-2, with 9 bases identical to TRBD1. Unmatched junction bases numbered 3, after V lost 4 bases and J lost 3 bases. The CDR3 loop spans 14 amino acids. Germline CDR1 LGHNA, CDR2 YSLEER. Here the CDR3 reads CASSLGQGDYGYTF. CDR3 nucleotides: TGCGCCAGCAGCCTGGGACAGGGTGACTATGGCTACACCTTC.

The chain links TRBV5-6 to TRBJ1-2; a possible D gene is TRBD1 (5 bases). Germline lookup yields CDR1 SGHDT and CDR2 YYEEEE. The CDR3 length is 14 residues. The V and J ends lost 6 bases and 0 bases respectively, with 12 bases between them. CDR3 nucleotide sequence: TGTGCCAGCACGATGACAGTAGCTAACTATGGCTACACCTTC. It codes for CASTMTVANYGYTF.

The chain is built from TRBV19 and TRBJ2-7; D may be TRBD2 (5 bases). CDR1 and CDR2 (germline): LNHDA, SQIVND (reference sequence). This CDR3 comprises 16 residues. Trimming stripped 1 base from V and 0 bases from J, with 13 bases between. CDR3 in amino acids: CASSIAPLGSSYEQYF. The CDR3 DNA reads TGTGCCAGTAGTATAGCCCCCCTGGGGAGCTCCTACGAGCAGTACTTC.

This chain joins TRBV4-1 and TRBJ2-3; a possible D gene is TRBD2 (6 bases). V shed 3 bases and J shed 0 bases, with 19 bases lying between them. This CDR3 is built from 18 residues. Germline values: CDR1 MGHRA, CDR2 YSYEKL. The CDR3 DNA reads as TGCGCCAGCAGCCAGGGGGTGGGAGGAGACTCTAGCACAGATACGCAGTATTTT. The encoded protein is CASSQGVGGDSSTDTQYF.